These T cell receptor beta chains were read from a single sample in a study of T cell responses to AZD1222 COVID-19 vaccine. TCRdb keeps only in-frame clones here, not all; method: immunoSEQ multiplex PCR. The data contain under 200,000 clones, 85% to 95% of them seen just once; the ten biggest clones take up 3.6%. The sequenced sample was peripheral blood, obtained 28 days after the second dose of the MenACWY control vaccine. The receptors shown here come from an adult who received the MenACWY meningococcal vaccine as a control. CDR3s include the opening cysteine and the closing phenylalanine or tryptophan. The order of the fields is J gene, D gene, V gene, clone size, CDR3 protein, CDR3 DNA. D genes are given only for firm matches. Expanded clones get a size class; other rows say once, few or many, or leave the size out.

>TRBJ1-5|NA|TRBV11-3|NA
CASSQDSNQPQHF
TGTGCCAGCAGCCAGGACAGCAATCAGCCCCAGCATTTT
>TRBJ2-7|NA|TRBV6-5|NA
CASSYSIDTTREQYF
TGTGCCAGCAGTTACTCGATAGACACCACCCGCGAGCAGTACTTC
>TRBJ2-7|NA|TRBV7-8|once
CASSPLVSAGSSYEQYF
TGTGCCAGCAGCCCCTTGGTAAGCGCGGGGAGCTCCTACGAGCAGTACTTC
>TRBJ2-7|NA|TRBV19|NA
CASSIDPGGTYEQYF
TGTGCCAGTAGTATAGACCCGGGCGGGACCTACGAGCAGTACTTC
>TRBJ2-6|TRBD2|TRBV27|NA
CASSPRGLSSGANVLTF
TGTGCCAGCAGTCCCCGGGGACTAAGCTCTGGGGCCAACGTCCTGACTTTC
>TRBJ2-7|TRBD1|TRBV19|few
CASSQRTGISHEQYF
TGTGCCAGTAGTCAGCGGACAGGGATAAGTCACGAGCAGTACTTC
>TRBJ2-5|TRBD2|TRBV9|NA
CASSSGTRYQETQYF
TGTGCCAGCAGCTCTGGGACTAGGTACCAAGAGACCCAGTACTTC
>TRBJ1-4|TRBD1|TRBV6-5|NA
CATYRQGSGEKLFF
TGTGCCACCTATCGACAGGGTTCGGGTGAAAAACTGTTTTTT
>TRBJ2-6|NA|TRBV30|NA
CAWSMRTSGANVLTF
TGTGCCTGGAGTATGCGTACCTCTGGGGCCAACGTCCTGACTTTC
>TRBJ1-4|TRBD1|TRBV10-3|NA
CAIRSGTAEHNEKLFF
TGTGCCATCAGATCCGGGACAGCCGAACATAATGAAAAACTGTTTTTT
>TRBJ2-1|TRBD2|TRBV7-9|NA
CASSLLLAGDGSYNEQFF
TGTGCCAGCAGCTTATTACTAGCGGGAGACGGGTCCTACAATGAGCAGTTCTTC
>TRBJ1-4|TRBD1|TRBV10-2|NA
CASKGTGAEKLFF
TGCGCCAGCAAGGGGACAGGGGCTGAAAAACTGTTTTTT
>TRBJ2-4|TRBD1|TRBV4-3|NA
CASSQGTGLNIQYF
TGCGCCAGCAGCCAAGGGACAGGCCTAAACATTCAGTACTTC
>TRBJ1-1|NA|TRBV21-1|few
CARGDMNTEAFF
TGTGCCAGAGGGGACATGAACACTGAAGCTTTCTTT
>TRBJ2-1|NA|TRBV5-1|NA
CASRTSLAEQFF
TGCGCCAGCAGAACTAGCTTGGCGGAGCAGTTCTTC
>TRBJ2-7|TRBD1|TRBV27|few
CASSTHSRQGYEQYF
TGTGCCAGCAGCACCCATTCGAGACAGGGTTACGAGCAGTACTTC
>TRBJ2-1|NA|TRBV11-2|NA
CASTILGLAPYNEQFF
TGTGCCAGCACCATCCTGGGTCTAGCGCCCTACAATGAGCAGTTCTTC
>TRBJ2-1|TRBD2|TRBV9|NA
CASSVVAGVNNEQFF
TGTGCCAGCAGCGTAGTAGCGGGAGTTAACAATGAGCAGTTCTTC
>TRBJ1-5|NA|TRBV27|NA
CASSLGGPNQPQHF
TGTGCCAGCAGTTTAGGGGGGCCCAATCAGCCCCAGCATTTT
>TRBJ2-3|NA|TRBV7-2|NA
CASIRRDKNTDTQYF
TGTGCCAGCATCCGCCGGGACAAAAATACAGATACGCAGTATTTT
>TRBJ2-1|TRBD1|TRBV29-1|NA
CSVHRDSRYNEQFF
TGCAGCGTCCACCGGGACAGCCGATACAATGAGCAGTTCTTC
>TRBJ2-5|NA|TRBV28|NA
CASSWGGATRETQYF
TGTGCCAGCAGTTGGGGGGGGGCGACTAGAGAGACCCAGTACTTC
>TRBJ1-2|NA|TRBV6-5|NA
CASSYFRDSGYTF
TGTGCCAGCAGTTACTTCCGAGACAGCGGCTACACCTTC
>TRBJ2-5|NA|TRBV14|NA
CASSQVVGGTQYF
TGTGCCAGCAGCCAAGTTGTCGGGGGGACCCAGTACTTC
>TRBJ2-7|TRBD1|TRBV10-2|NA
CASRPGTGGVYEQYF
TGCGCCAGCAGGCCCGGGACAGGGGGTGTCTACGAGCAGTACTTC
>TRBJ1-2|NA|TRBV6-5|NA
CASGGTGSYTF
TGTGCCAGCGGGGGCACCGGTAGCTACACCTTC
>TRBJ1-2|NA|TRBV9|NA
CASSVGNRGEVGYGYTF
TGTGCCAGCAGCGTAGGAAACCGAGGGGAAGTGGGCTATGGCTACACCTTC
>TRBJ2-1|TRBD2|TRBV6-5|NA
CASAGLAGQNHEQFF
TGTGCCAGCGCGGGACTAGCGGGCCAGAACCATGAGCAGTTCTTC
>TRBJ2-7|NA|TRBV7-9|NA
CASTYGRGPSYEQYF
TGTGCCAGCACCTATGGCCGGGGCCCCTCCTACGAGCAGTACTTC
>TRBJ2-1|NA|TRBV10-1|NA
CASSESKGRPNNEQFF
TGCGCCAGCAGTGAGTCGAAGGGGAGACCTAACAATGAGCAGTTCTTC
>TRBJ2-1|NA|TRBV11-3|NA
CASSLIIGEPPFF
TGTGCCAGCAGCTTAATTATAGGGGAACCGCCGTTCTTC
>TRBJ2-3|NA|TRBV30|NA
CAGFTDTQYF
TGTGCCGGATTCACAGATACGCAGTATTTT
>TRBJ1-1|NA|TRBV28|NA
CASIPWTTMNTEAFF
TGTGCCAGCATCCCCTGGACGACCATGAACACTGAAGCTTTCTTT
>TRBJ2-7|NA|TRBV5-1|NA
CASSLNRDVTYEQYF
TGCGCCAGCAGCTTGAACAGGGACGTTACCTACGAGCAGTACTTC
>TRBJ1-2|NA|TRBV5-1|NA
CASSLTASGAQSGYTF
TGCGCCAGCAGCCTGACAGCGTCGGGGGCGCAAAGTGGCTACACCTTC
>TRBJ1-5|TRBD1|TRBV28|NA
CASSPSSGTEVYNQPQHF
TGTGCCAGCAGTCCATCCTCCGGGACAGAAGTTTACAATCAGCCCCAGCATTTT
>TRBJ1-1|NA|TRBV2|once
CASRPDNTEAFF
TGTGCCAGCAGGCCCGATAACACTGAAGCTTTCTTT
>TRBJ1-2|TRBD1|TRBV19|NA
CASKTTRTGDYGYTF
TGTGCCAGTAAGACGACCCGGACAGGGGACTATGGCTACACCTTC
>TRBJ1-6|TRBD1|TRBV9|NA
CASSVEGTGGNSPLHF
TGTGCCAGCAGCGTAGAAGGTACAGGGGGTAATTCACCCCTCCACTTT
>TRBJ2-7|TRBD1|TRBV30|NA
CAWSPGQRYEQYF
TGTGCCTGGAGTCCGGGACAGAGGTACGAGCAGTACTTC
>TRBJ1-2|NA|TRBV6-2/TRBV6-3|NA
CASSYPDRYSLGGYGYTF
TGTGCCAGCAGTTACCCCGACAGGTACAGCCTTGGGGGCTATGGCTACACCTTC
>TRBJ1-1|TRBD1|TRBV5-8|NA
CASSLVVTGANEAFF
TGTGCCAGCAGCTTGGTCGTGACAGGGGCGAATGAAGCTTTCTTT
>TRBJ1-5|NA|TRBV28|NA
CASSLRMGDNQPQHF
TGTGCCAGCAGTTTAAGGATGGGAGACAATCAGCCCCAGCATTTT
>TRBJ1-2|TRBD1|TRBV5-1|NA
CASSSRDRDGYTF
TGCGCCAGCAGCTCAAGGGACAGGGATGGCTACACCTTC
>TRBJ2-1|NA|TRBV6-2/TRBV6-3|NA
CASSYSKNEQFF
TGTGCCAGCAGTTACTCGAAGAATGAGCAGTTCTTC
>TRBJ1-1|NA|TRBV6-1|NA
CASSLYPYSEAFF
TGTGCCAGCAGCCTTTACCCTTATTCTGAAGCTTTCTTT
>TRBJ2-1|NA|TRBV18|NA
CASSPRESSYNEQFF
TGTGCCAGCTCACCACGGGAGAGCTCCTACAATGAGCAGTTCTTC
>TRBJ1-1|NA|TRBV9|NA
CASSVAQMNTEAFF
TGTGCCAGCAGCGTAGCACAGATGAACACTGAAGCTTTCTTT
>TRBJ2-5|NA|TRBV29-1|NA
CSVAPGQETQYF
TGCAGCGTTGCTCCGGGACAAGAGACCCAGTACTTC
>TRBJ1-6|NA|TRBV10-3|NA
CAISQDESPLHF
TGTGCCATCAGTCAAGATGAGTCACCCCTCCACTTT
>TRBJ2-5|TRBD2|TRBV3-1/TRBV3-2|NA
CASSLGTSGKQETQYF
TGTGCCAGCAGCCTAGGGACTAGCGGAAAACAAGAGACCCAGTACTTC
>TRBJ1-1|NA|TRBV19|NA
CASSQRAEAFF
TGTGCCTCTAGCCAGAGGGCTGAAGCTTTCTTT
>TRBJ2-7|TRBD1|TRBV11-3|NA
CASSLDTGQGAEQYF
TGTGCCAGCAGCTTAGATACCGGACAGGGTGCCGAGCAGTACTTC
>TRBJ1-5|NA|TRBV6-5|NA
CASTSPSRPQHF
TGTGCCAGCACGAGCCCGAGCAGGCCCCAGCATTTT
>TRBJ1-6|NA|TRBV9|NA
CASSPRADSYNSPLHF
TGTGCCAGCAGCCCGCGGGCAGACTCCTATAATTCACCCCTCCACTTT
>TRBJ2-1|TRBD2|TRBV5-1|NA
CASSNGLAGGEQFF
TGCGCCAGCAGCAACGGACTAGCGGGAGGTGAGCAGTTCTTC
>TRBJ1-4|NA|TRBV24-1|NA
CATSEGSNEKLFF
TGTGCCACCAGTGAAGGGAGTAATGAAAAACTGTTTTTT